This TCR beta chain emerged from a study of T-cell memory formation after mild COVID-19. Study-wide results and limits: CD8+ contracting clones occupied EMRA, while CD4+ ones occupied mainly CM and EM.

Regarding this clonotype: What it binds is unknown.

After 5'RACE with constant-segment primers, TCR alpha and TCR beta cDNA libraries carrying sample barcodes and UMIs were obtained. TCRdb re-derived calls from the 5' RACE reads in MiXCR, one entry per CDR3 protein. Here the sample spans fewer than 650,000 distinct CDR3 sequences, about a fifth being singletons. CDR1 is SEHNR, CDR2 FQNEAQ, per germline (reference sequence). After removal of 5 bases from V and 4 bases from J, the junction contained 12 bases not matched to a gene. The CDR3 totals 16 residues. Specimen: PBMCs or a T cell subset sorted from them (not recorded which). The sequence was obtained from an adult woman who had mild COVID-19 (a few samples of this study predate the infection). Cell type and time point are not known. The gene calls are TRBV7-9 and TRBJ2-5; 8 bases match TRBD2. The CDR3 DNA follows: TGTGCCAGCAGCCCACAGACGGGAGGGAGAGTAGAGACCCAGTACTTC. This codes for CASSPQTGGRVETQYF. Full variable domain (remainder filled in from reference TRBV7-9 and TRBJ2-5): DTGVSQNPRHKITKRGQNVTFRCDPISEHNRLYWYRQTLGQGPEFLTYFQNEAQLEKSRLLSDRFSAERPKGSFSTLEIQRTEQGDSAMYLCASSPQTGGRVETQYFGPGTRLLVL.